This T cell receptor (beta chain) was sequenced for a study of blood T cell repertoires in COVID-19. Study background: PBMCs, B-cell-depleted T cells, or T cells were the source of the cDNA or gDNA that made up the material.

After removal of 3 bases from V and 8 bases from J, the junction contained 15 bases not matched to a gene. The length of the CDR3 is 16 residues. Germline V lookup: CDR1 KGHSH, CDR2 LQKENI. Some clones are missing from TCRdb's copy, which holds only in-frame ones; the method was immunoSEQ multiplex PCR. Of about 210,000 clones in the sample, 70% to 90% were seen once. The chain recombines TRBV18 with TRBJ1-2, with 7 positions matching TRBD1. The source material was peripheral blood. The receptor comes from a woman aged 40 to 49 with acute or convalescent COVID-19. CDR3 in amino acids: CASSPGSRPTGHGYTF. CDR3 DNA sequence: TGTGCCAGCTCACCCGGATCGCGGCCGACAGGGCACGGCTACACCTTC.